The clone carrying this TCR beta chain has just one count. The record originates from a study of shared clonotypes between healthy human individuals. As for the study in general: Used for every donor were three CD4 naive, three CD4 memory, two CD8 naive and one CD8 memory plate.

The length of the CDR3 is 17 residues. The junction had 10 bases not matched to a gene; V was cut back by 6 bases and J by 3 bases. The V gene's germline CDR1 is SGHAT and CDR2 FQNNGV. Naivety among CD8 cells was defined by CD45RO negativity and positive CCR7 selection, thereby excluding terminally differentiated effector memory CD45RA+ cells. Original processing notes: Junction-only sequences without quality scores came from ImmunoSEQ, so filtering differed. Here immunoSEQ multiplex PCR was the method, and the copy in TCRdb shows in-frame clones only, minus some. V, J and clone size are those of that table, while D and trimming were read from the DNA. The table has around 2,000,000 clones, roughly 91% seen once.

This TCR was recovered from a man younger than 35 in good health. Some clones in this sample may be carry-over from other donors' samples. The chain joins TRBV11-2 to TRBJ2-1; 11 bases match TRBD2. The sequencing sample was made of naive CD8+ T cells from PBMCs. As DNA, the CDR3 is TGTGCCAGCAGTCCCACGACTAGCGGGACCATCTACAATGAGCAGTTCTTC. This codes for CASSPTTSGTIYNEQFF.